What follows are 15 T cell receptor beta chains derived from one specimen sequenced in a study of blood T cell repertoires in COVID-19. Sequencing was performed with immunoSEQ multiplex PCR; in TCRdb, only in-frame clones are kept and a portion is missing. This table holds hundreds of thousands of clones, 87% found once. Sample: peripheral blood. These receptors were obtained from a man younger than 35 with active or convalescent COVID-19.

The V and J genes are TRBV5-1 and TRBJ1-5; 9 bases line up with TRBD1. CDR3 length equals 14 residues. With V trimmed by 2 bases and J by 5 bases, 2 bases remained unmatched. The germline CDR1 and CDR2 sequences are SGHRS and YFSETQ. In nucleotides, the CDR3 is TGCGCCAGCAGCTTACAGGGGGCTGATCAGCCCCAGCATTTT. Translated, it gives CASSLQGADQPQHF.

This clone was seen once. The gene calls are TRBV7-8 and TRBJ1-4; 9 bases line up with TRBD1. Trimming at V came to 6 bases and at J to 8 bases, leaving 7 bases not matched to a gene. There are 14 residues in the CDR3. Per the germline V gene, CDR1 is SGHVS and CDR2 is FQNEAQ. The CDR3 DNA reads TGTGCCAGCAGACCAAGACAGGGGGGCGAAAAACTGTTTTTT. It specifies CASRPRQGGEKLFF.

Here the CDR3 reads CASSLARVSYEQYF. CDR3 nucleotides: TGCGCCAGCAGCTTGGCGCGGGTTTCCTACGAGCAGTACTTC. The V call is TRBV5-1, the J call TRBJ2-7; TRBD2 might be the D (5 bases). Germline V lookup: CDR1 SGHRS, CDR2 YFSETQ. Trimming stripped 0 bases from V and 1 base from J, with 8 bases between. CDR3 length: 14 amino acids.

The rearrangement joins TRBV5-1 to TRBJ2-2; 11 positions match TRBD1. CDR1 and CDR2 (germline): SGHRS, YFSETQ. There are 15 residues in the CDR3. Trimming at V came to 6 bases and at J to 3 bases, leaving 4 bases not matched to a gene. CDR3 amino acids: CASNPGQGDTGELFF. The CDR3 DNA reads TGCGCCAGCAACCCGGGACAGGGGGACACCGGGGAGCTGTTTTTT.

The chain combines TRBV27 with TRBJ2-7; TRBD1 matches 9 bases. The V gene end was trimmed by 3 bases and the J gene end by 2 bases; junction bases not matched to a gene: 2. The germline CDR1 and CDR2 sequences are MNHEY and SMNVEV (reference sequence). The CDR3 length is 14 residues. The CDR3 reads CASSFGTGTYEQYF. Here the CDR3 DNA reads TGTGCCAGCAGTTTTGGGACAGGGACCTACGAGCAGTACTTC.

CDR3: CASSLGTDPRHF. CDR3 coding DNA: TGTGCCAGCAGCTTGGGGACAGACCCCCGACACTTT. The chain carries TRBV5-6 and TRBJ1-6; possibly TRBD1 for D (6 bases). V dropped 0 bases and J dropped 19 bases, with 14 bases sitting between them. This CDR3 spans 12 amino acids. Per the germline V gene, CDR1 is SGHDT and CDR2 is YYEEEE.

This sequence joins TRBV7-3 and TRBJ2-7; 10 bases are a match to TRBD2. In germline, CDR1 is SGHTA, CDR2 FQGTGA. The V segment lost 5 bases and the J segment 6 bases; nucleotides outside the gene matches: 7. The CDR3 has 14 amino acids. The CDR3 DNA reads TGTGCCAGCAGCATAGCCGGGACTAGCGTCGAGCAGTACTTC. This gives the protein CASSIAGTSVEQYF.

The chain combines TRBV5-4 with TRBJ2-7; D possibly corresponds to TRBD1 (5 bases). This CDR3 contains 14 residues. Germline CDR1 is SGHNT and CDR2 is YYREEE (reference sequence). The V gene lost 6 bases and the J gene lost 3 bases, with 16 bases spanning the gap. The CDR3 reads CASKSSDNDYEQYF. CDR3 coding DNA: TGTGCCAGCAAGTCCTCGGACAACGACTACGAGCAGTACTTC.

The chain links TRBV14 to TRBJ1-2, with 9 nucleotides matching TRBD1. There are 15 residues in the CDR3. Trimming removed 4 bases from V and 0 bases from J; junction bases left unmatched: 3. CDR1 SGHDN and CDR2 FVKESK come from the germline V gene. CDR3 sequence reads: CASSRTGGANYGYTF. CDR3 nucleotides: TGTGCCAGCAGCCGCACAGGGGGCGCTAACTATGGCTACACCTTC. The whole variable domain, remainder taken from reference TRBV14 and TRBJ1-2, is EAGVTQFPSHSVIEKGQTVTLRCDPISGHDNLYWYRRVMGKEIKFLLHFVKESKQDESGMPNNRFLAERTGGTYSTLKVQPAELEDSGVYFCASSRTGGANYGYTFGSGTRLTVV.

CDR3 region: CATNPGTTDEQFF. CDR3 coding DNA: TGTGCCACCAACCCCGGGACTACGGATGAGCAGTTCTTC. The chain joins TRBV15 to TRBJ2-1; 7 bases line up with TRBD2. Trimming cost V 7 bases and J 8 bases; bases outside gene matches: 8. The CDR3 is 13 residues long. Germline CDR1 reads LNHNV; CDR2 reads YYDKDF (reference sequence).

This chain connects TRBV14 to TRBJ1-1, with TRBD1 as a possible D gene (5 bases). The length of the CDR3 is 13 residues. Trimming stripped 1 base from V and 5 bases from J, with 8 bases between. Germline CDR1 and CDR2: SGHDN and FVKESK. The CDR3: CASSQAGWTEAFF. CDR3 nucleotide sequence: TGTGCCAGCAGCCAAGCAGGGTGGACTGAAGCTTTCTTT.

The V and J genes are TRBV27 and TRBJ2-7, with D tentatively TRBD2 (6 bases). V lost 2 bases, J lost 2 bases, and 19 bases lay in between. CDR1 is MNHEY and CDR2 is SMNVEV in the germline V gene (reference sequence). CDR3 length: 17 residues. In nucleotides, the CDR3 is TGTGCCAGCAGTTTAGGAGGAGGGCGGAGAAACCCCTACGAGCAGTACTTC. It specifies CASSLGGGRRNPYEQYF.

Here the CDR3 reads CASRGQAHNQPQHF. The CDR3 DNA reads as TGCGCCAGCAGGGGACAGGCCCACAATCAGCCCCAGCATTTT. The gene calls are TRBV10-2 and TRBJ1-5; 8 positions match TRBD1. The CDR3 consists of 14 residues. Germline V gene lookup returns CDR1 WSHSY and CDR2 SAAADI. V was clipped by 6 bases and J by 3 bases; unmatched bases: 4.

This clone occurred a few times. In DNA form, the CDR3 reads TGTGCCAGCAGCGCAGGGCGTTACACTGAAGCTTTCTTT. Translating gives CASSAGRYTEAFF. The chain couples TRBV9 to TRBJ1-1; D perhaps matches TRBD1 (5 bases). V was pared by 3 bases and J by 3 bases, with 9 bases between. This CDR3 is built from 13 residues. Germline assignment: CDR1 SGDLS and CDR2 YYNGEE.

CDR3: CASSIHSYGYTF. Written as DNA, the CDR3 is TGTGCCAGTAGTATCCATTCCTATGGCTACACCTTC. The chain joins TRBV19 to TRBJ1-2; no firm D call. This CDR3 is 12 amino acids long. Germline CDR1 is LNHDA and CDR2 is SQIVND (reference sequence). V lost 3 bases, J lost 4 bases, and 6 bases lay in between.